A single sample is the source of the 30 T cell receptor beta chains below, sequenced in a study of blood T cell repertoires in COVID-19. Profiled with immunoSEQ multiplex PCR; TCRdb holds only in-frame clones, not every one. The top ten clones hold around 5.4% of a sample with 200,000 or so clones, over 60% of them seen once. The specimen was peripheral blood. The receptors stem from a woman in her seventies with acute or convalescent COVID-19.

This clone was detected many times. The rearrangement links TRBV19 to TRBJ2-3, with no clear D. CDR1 LNHDA and CDR2 SQIVND come from the germline V gene (reference sequence). The CDR3 is made up of 14 amino acids. V lost 5 bases, J lost 1 base, and 10 bases lay in between. CDR3 protein: CASSPLRGTDTQYF. The CDR3 coding sequence is TGTGCCAGTAGTCCTCTACGAGGCACAGATACGCAGTATTTT.

The gene calls are TRBV7-3 and TRBJ2-1, with 12 bases that match TRBD2. The CDR3 has 15 amino acids. J was trimmed by 8 bases and V by 5 bases; bases with no gene match: 7. Germline V gene sequence: CDR1 SGHTA, CDR2 FQGTGA. In DNA form, the CDR3 reads TGTGCCAGCAGCGTCGGGACTAGCGGGTTCGATGAGCAGTTCTTC. Its protein product is CASSVGTSGFDEQFF.

This clone was seen a few times. The chain is built from TRBV10-3 and TRBJ1-1, with D hard to call. With 3 bases removed from V and 1 base from J, the gap between germline ends came to 9 bases. The CDR3 has 14 residues. Germline V gene sequence: CDR1 ENHRY, CDR2 SYGVKD. Here the CDR3 DNA reads TGTGCCATCAGTGATGAGAGGAGGAACACTGAAGCTTTCTTT. It codes for CAISDERRNTEAFF.

The chain links TRBV7-2 to TRBJ1-5, with TRBD1 as a possible D gene (6 bases). Germline CDR1 and CDR2: SGHTA and FQGNSA. CDR3 length equals 14 residues. With 1 base removed from V and 5 bases from J, the gap between germline ends came to 9 bases. Written as DNA, the CDR3 is TGTGCCAGCAGCTTAGTTTCAGGGGATCAGCCCCAGCATTTT. Translating gives CASSLVSGDQPQHF.

The chain employs TRBV7-3 and TRBJ1-6; D is unresolved. CDR1 SGHTA and CDR2 FQGTGA come from the germline V gene. Trimming shortened V by 1 base and J by 9 bases, and 10 bases separated the two germline ends. This CDR3 has 14 residues. CDR3 sequence (DNA): TGTGCCAGCAGCTTAAGGGCAGTCGGTTCACCCCTCCACTTT. As protein: CASSLRAVGSPLHF.

This chain connects TRBV3-1 (or the pseudogene TRBV3-2) to TRBJ2-5, with 7 bases fitting TRBD1. Germline V CDR1 and CDR2: LGHDT, YNNKEL (reference sequence). V was clipped by 4 bases and J by 2 bases; unmatched bases: 1. The CDR3 is 13 residues long. The CDR3 here is CASSRGQQETQYF. The CDR3 DNA reads TGTGCCAGCAGCCGGGGACAGCAAGAGACCCAGTACTTC.

The chain employs TRBV29-1 and TRBJ2-1; 9 positions match TRBD1. Trimming removed 4 bases from V and 5 bases from J; junction bases left unmatched: 6. The germline V gene encodes CDR1 SQVTM and CDR2 ANQGSEA. This CDR3 contains 14 residues. DNA for the CDR3: TGCAGCGTTGCGGGGACAGGGAGACACAATGAGCAGTTCTTC. Amino acids: CSVAGTGRHNEQFF.

The chain uses TRBV6-1 and TRBJ1-1; D not certain. The CDR3 contains 14 residues. Per the germline V gene, CDR1 is MNHNS and CDR2 is SASEGT. The V end was cut by 1 base, the J end by 7 bases, with 13 bases between. The CDR3 is CASSEVGDSGEAFF. The CDR3 DNA sequence: TGTGCCAGCAGTGAAGTAGGTGACTCCGGTGAAGCTTTCTTT.

This chain connects TRBV6-5 to TRBJ2-1, with D possibly being TRBD1 (5 bases). The V end lost 8 bases, the J end lost 4 bases, and 12 bases lay between the germline ends. The CDR3 totals 13 residues. Germline CDR1 and CDR2: MNHEY and SVGAGI. CDR3 loop: CASGATLYNEQFF. The CDR3 region has the DNA TGTGCCAGCGGGGCTACATTATACAATGAGCAGTTCTTC.

V is TRBV6-1 and J is TRBJ1-5, with D possibly being TRBD1 (6 bases). The CDR3 is 12 residues long. Trimming left V 6 bases short and J 10 bases short, with 13 bases between. CDR1 MNHNS and CDR2 SASEGT come from the germline V gene. DNA of the CDR3: TGTGCCAGCAGCCAGACAGGTGTCCCCCAGCATTTT. It yields the protein CASSQTGVPQHF.

The chain uses TRBV12-3 or TRBV12-4 and TRBJ2-7, with D perhaps TRBD1 (5 bases). With 3 bases removed from V and 4 bases from J, the gap between germline ends came to 10 bases. This CDR3 is built from 13 residues. CDR3 in amino acids: CASSFQGGYEQYF. CDR3 nucleotides: TGTGCCAGCAGTTTTCAGGGTGGGTACGAGCAGTACTTC.

This clone was detected a few times. V is TRBV6-6 and J is TRBJ2-1; 10 nucleotides agree with TRBD2. Germline lookup yields CDR1 MNHNY and CDR2 SVGAGI (reference sequence). The CDR3 consists of 18 residues. The V segment lost 5 bases and the J segment 0 bases; nucleotides outside the gene matches: 10. CDR3 nucleotide sequence: TGTGCCAGCAGTCGGACTAGCGGAGACGGGACCTCCTACAATGAGCAGTTCTTC. Protein product: CASSRTSGDGTSYNEQFF.

The V gene is TRBV30, the J gene TRBJ2-2; D ambiguous. Germline loops: CDR1 GTSNPN, CDR2 SVGIG (reference sequence). CDR3 length equals 13 residues. V gave up 0 bases and J gave up 4 bases, with 6 bases separating them. The CDR3 coding sequence is TGTGCCTGGAGTGTTATATCCACCGGGGAGCTGTTTTTT. This gives the protein CAWSVISTGELFF.

This clone was found many times. The gene calls are TRBV6-5 and TRBJ1-1, with TRBD1 matching over 9 bases. Germline V gene sequence: CDR1 MNHEY, CDR2 SVGAGI. The CDR3 spans 14 residues. V was clipped by 6 bases and J by 4 bases; unmatched bases: 6. The CDR3, as DNA: TGTGCCAGCAGACAGGGACAGGGTTCCACTGAAGCTTTCTTT. The encoded protein is CASRQGQGSTEAFF.

This chain joins TRBV29-1 and TRBJ2-1, with 13 bases that match TRBD2. There are 13 residues in the CDR3. Losses at the gene ends were 5 bases for V and 8 bases for J; bases not matched to a gene: 3. The germline gives CDR1 SQVTM, CDR2 ANQGSEA. In DNA form, the CDR3 reads TGCAGCGTTCGAGGACTAGCGGGAGATGAGCAGTTCTTC. Protein product: CSVRGLAGDEQFF.

V and J are TRBV6-5 and TRBJ2-2, with 7 nucleotides matching TRBD1. Per germline, CDR1 MNHEY and CDR2 SVGAGI. Losses at the gene ends were 4 bases for V and 2 bases for J; bases not matched to a gene: 4. This CDR3 comprises 15 residues. The CDR3, as DNA: TGTGCCAGCAGTTCTGGACAGGCAAACACCGGGGAGCTGTTTTTT. Residues: CASSSGQANTGELFF.

The V call is TRBV6-4, the J call TRBJ2-3; maybe TRBD1 (5 bases). The germline CDR1 and CDR2 sequences are MRHNA and SNTAGT. This CDR3 has 15 amino acids. The ends were cut back, 6 bases at V and 4 bases at J, with 17 bases in the middle. CDR3 nucleotides: TGTGCCAGCAGCCCCGGGCTCAGGGCCGCAGATACGCAGTATTTT. Its translation is CASSPGLRAADTQYF.

The chain recombines TRBV7-2 with TRBJ2-1; 10 nucleotides align to TRBD2. This CDR3 is 20 amino acids long. V was pared by 0 bases and J by 0 bases, with 11 bases of the junction left unmatched. Germline V gene sequence: CDR1 SGHTA, CDR2 FQGNSA. The CDR3 sequence is CASSLALASGSLGSYNEQFF. CDR3 nucleotides: TGTGCCAGCAGCTTAGCGCTGGCTAGCGGGAGTCTAGGCTCCTACAATGAGCAGTTCTTC.

This clone was observed a few times. DNA of the CDR3: TGCAGCGTTGCGGCTAGCGGGAGTGCCTACAATGAGCAGTTCTTC. Residues: CSVAASGSAYNEQFF. This chain connects TRBV29-1 to TRBJ2-1; 10 bases are a match to TRBD2. After removal of 4 bases from V and 2 bases from J, the junction contained 5 bases not matched to a gene. From germline, CDR1 is SQVTM and CDR2 ANQGSEA. The CDR3 sequence is 15 residues long.

This clone has only one observation. The rearrangement joins TRBV28 to TRBJ2-5, with TRBD2 matching over 10 bases. Germline assignment: CDR1 MDHEN and CDR2 SYDVKM. The CDR3 is made up of 16 amino acids. V lost 5 bases and J lost 1; bases outside the gene matches: 7. The CDR3 DNA sequence: TGTGCCAGCAGTCTAAGTACTAGCGGGACCCAAGAGACCCAGTACTTC. Protein sequence: CASSLSTSGTQETQYF.

This chain uses TRBV3-1 (or the pseudogene TRBV3-2) with TRBJ1-6; 7 nucleotides agree with TRBD1. The CDR3 totals 15 residues. The trim removed 0 bases at V and 11 bases at J, leaving 7 bases unmatched. Per germline, CDR1 LGHDT and CDR2 YNNKEL (reference sequence). The CDR3 region is CASSQEGRQGAPLHF. CDR3 sequence (DNA): TGTGCCAGCAGCCAAGAAGGGAGGCAGGGGGCACCCCTCCACTTT.

The genes are TRBV4-2 and TRBJ2-1; 15 nucleotides match TRBD2. Germline lookup yields CDR1 LGHNA and CDR2 YNFKEQ. The CDR3 extends over 17 amino acids. V lost 4 bases and J lost 6; bases outside the gene matches: 7. DNA for the CDR3: TGTGCCAGCAGCCCGCCGGGACTAGCGGGAGGAGGCAATGAGCAGTTCTTC. Amino acids: CASSPPGLAGGGNEQFF.

This chain joins TRBV29-1 and TRBJ2-5, with no clear D. Germline CDR1 reads SQVTM; CDR2 reads ANQGSEA. The CDR3 contains 14 residues. Trimming took off 4 bases at V and 5 bases at J, with 17 bases between the two ends. Here the CDR3 DNA reads TGCAGCGTTGTCATTACCACTCCGCCGGAGACCCAGTACTTC. Translation: CSVVITTPPETQYF.

The V call is TRBV6-5, the J call TRBJ1-4, with 7 bases lining up with TRBD1. The germline V gene encodes CDR1 MNHEY and CDR2 SVGAGI. The CDR3 runs to 13 residues. V lost 8 bases and J lost 7; bases outside the gene matches: 7. The CDR3 coding sequence is TGTGCCAGCCAACAGGGGTGGGGTGAAAAACTGTTTTTT. As protein: CASQQGWGEKLFF.

Points on this clone: The sample carries other DNA sequences with the same CDR3. The chain joins TRBV27 to TRBJ2-3, with 8 bases matching TRBD2. The CDR3 length is 15 residues. Trimming at V came to 1 base and at J to 4 bases, leaving 4 bases not matched to a gene. Germline CDR1 is MNHEY and CDR2 is SMNVEV (reference sequence). DNA for the CDR3: TGTGCCAGCAGTTTATTTAGCGGGATTGCAGATACGCAGTATTTT. Amino acid sequence: CASSLFSGIADTQYF.

The chain recombines TRBV30 with TRBJ2-5; D is unclear. The CDR3 length is 17 residues. CDR1 is GTSNPN and CDR2 is SVGIG in the germline V gene (reference sequence). V lost 2 bases, J lost 1 base, and 20 bases lay in between. Written as DNA, the CDR3 is TGTGCCTGGAGTCCCCAGGCCGGTTCTAACTTCCAAGAGACCCAGTACTTC. This codes for CAWSPQAGSNFQETQYF.

This sequence joins TRBV2 and TRBJ1-2; 7 nucleotides line up with TRBD1. There are 14 residues in the CDR3. V shed 3 bases and J 0 bases; nucleotides not matched to a gene: 1. Germline loops: CDR1 SNHLY, CDR2 FYNNEI. CDR3 DNA: TGTGCCAGCAGTGACGGGACAGCTAACTATGGCTACACCTTC. Residues: CASSDGTANYGYTF.

Turning to this clone: Within the sample, other DNA sequences also encode this same CDR3. The chain couples TRBV18 to TRBJ2-5, with D perhaps matching TRBD1 (5 bases). V dropped 0 bases and J dropped 4 bases, with 6 bases sitting between them. CDR1 KGHSH and CDR2 LQKENI come from the germline V gene. This CDR3 spans 13 amino acids. CDR3 DNA sequence: TGTGCCAGCTCACCACCGGGGCGAGAGACCCAGTACTTC. Protein sequence: CASSPPGRETQYF.

J is TRBJ2-2 and V is TRBV19; 8 nucleotides align to TRBD2. Germline values: CDR1 LNHDA, CDR2 SQIVND (reference sequence). The CDR3 loop spans 16 amino acids. The trim removed 3 bases at V and 5 bases at J, leaving 8 bases unmatched. For the CDR3, the DNA is TGTGCCAGTAGTATTTTGTCAGCGGGAGATACCGGGGAGCTGTTTTTT. This encodes CASSILSAGDTGELFF.

V and J are TRBV19 and TRBJ2-7, with 14 positions matching TRBD2. CDR3 length: 15 amino acids. The trim removed 5 bases at V and 3 bases at J, leaving 3 bases unmatched. CDR1 is LNHDA, CDR2 SQIVND, per germline (reference sequence). The DNA of the CDR3 is TGTGCCAGTAGTCCCGGGACTAGCGGGGGCTACGAGCAGTACTTC. Protein sequence: CASSPGTSGGYEQYF.